What follows is one T cell receptor (beta chain) and its context. The CDR3 has 15 residues. Germline V gene sequence: CDR1 LGHNA, CDR2 YNFKEQ. Trimming shortened V by 1 base and J by 2 bases, and 10 bases separated the two germline ends. The record originates from a study of blood T cell repertoires in COVID-19. In the study's own analysis: Scientists estimated how many nucleated cells there were by amplifying reference gene primers. The assay was immunoSEQ multiplex PCR, and TCRdb's table has in-frame clones only and misses some. D and trimming were read from the DNA, whereas the V and J calls and clone size are those reported in that table. The table includes about 240,000 clones, 75% to 85% detected once.

Sequenced material: peripheral blood. The chain is built from TRBV4-2 and TRBJ2-3, with D possibly being TRBD2 (6 bases). This sequence was found in a woman between 70 and 85 years old with acute or convalescent COVID-19. CDR3 residues: CASSQVVRDTDTQYF. The CDR3 DNA sequence: TGTGCCAGCAGCCAAGTGGTGCGGGACACAGATACGCAGTATTTT.